Sequencing of this T cell receptor beta chain was carried out in a study of shared clonotypes between healthy human individuals. Across the study: The donor group consisted of a couple of women and three men, aged 18 to 49. CD4 naive and CD4 memory each took three plates per donor, while CD8 naive took two and CD8 memory one.

CD45RO-negative, CCR7-positively selected cells formed the naive CD8 fraction, excluding terminally differentiated effector memory CD45RA+ cells. The donors, healthy adults who were HIV-negative, had experienced no recent acute infections or vaccinations. TCRdb's copy holds only in-frame clones and misses some; the assay was immunoSEQ multiplex PCR. The sample records just over 2,000,000 clones, less than 95% being singletons. V was trimmed by 5 bases and J by 0 bases, leaving 8 bases between them. The CDR3 is 13 amino acids. Germline lookup yields CDR1 SEHNR and CDR2 FQNEAQ (reference sequence). Regarding this clone: Its antigen is still unknown. At the DNA level, this CDR3 is encoded by other sequences in the same sample as well.

Study-level points and caveats: Rarefaction demonstrated incomplete sorted-subset sequencing despite large depth.

The chain couples TRBV7-9 to TRBJ2-7; D not certain. This clonotype was sampled from a man aged 18 to 35 in good health. The material sequenced was naive CD8+ T cells sorted from blood. The CDR3, as DNA: TGTGCCAGCAGCCCGTCCAGCTCCTACGAGCAGTACTTC. It specifies CASSPSSSYEQYF.